A selection of T cell receptor beta chains follows, all from one sample in a study of CD8 T cells in Susac syndrome. TCRdb analysed the immunoSEQ multiplex PCR reads with MiXCR anew, one entry per CDR3 protein. This table holds approximately 170,000 distinct CDR3 sequences, around 93% found once. Sequencing was carried out using CD4+ T cells from PBMCs. All receptors come from a human donor in good health. CDR3s include the opening cysteine and the closing phenylalanine or tryptophan. A D gene is named only where the DNA matches it firmly. Some rows have no size entry. The others give once, few or many, or a class for an expanded clone.

TRBV29-1	.	TRBJ2-3	TRBD1	CSADRGRADTQYF	TGCAGCGCGGACAGGGGGCGCGCAGATACGCAGTATTTT
TRBV4-2	.	TRBJ2-1	TRBD2	CASSQDGMGGVTGNEQFF	TGTGCCAGCAGCCAAGATGGGATGGGGGGGGTAACCGGCAATGAGCAGTTCTTC
TRBV10-2	.	TRBJ1-1	.	CASSDYRDTEAFF	TGCGCCAGCAGTGATTACAGGGACACTGAAGCTTTCTTT
TRBV5-1	.	TRBJ1-1	.	CASSFNPGNTEAFF	TGCGCCAGCAGCTTTAATCCAGGGAACACTGAAGCTTTCTTT
TRBV20-1	.	TRBJ1-1	.	CSARDLGDMLQTNTEAFF	TGCAGTGCTAGAGATCTCGGGGACATGCTTCAAACGAACACTGAAGCTTTCTTT
TRBV5-1	.	TRBJ2-5	.	CASSLTGRNAQETQYF	TGCGCCAGCAGCTTGACGGGACGGAACGCACAAGAGACCCAGTACTTC
TRBV5-1	.	TRBJ2-3	TRBD1	CASSLDRGADTQYF	TGCGCCAGCAGCTTGGACAGGGGGGCAGATACGCAGTATTTT
TRBV6-1	.	TRBJ2-1	TRBD2	CASRTLAGVSNEQFF	TGTGCCAGCAGGACGCTAGCGGGGGTATCCAATGAGCAGTTCTTC
TRBV5-1	.	TRBJ2-3	.	CASSLRVPSTDTQYF	TGCGCCAGCAGTTTAAGAGTCCCTAGCACAGATACGCAGTATTTT
TRBV10-3	few	TRBJ1-5	.	CAISERESGNQPQHF	TGTGCCATCAGTGAACGGGAATCGGGCAATCAGCCCCAGCATTTT
TRBV28	.	TRBJ1-1	TRBD1	CASSYPHLTGINTEAFF	TGTGCCAGCAGTTATCCCCACTTGACAGGGATTAACACTGAAGCTTTCTTT
TRBV12-3/TRBV12-4	.	TRBJ1-1	.	CASSLAGGNEAFF	TGTGCCAGCAGTTTAGCAGGTGGGAATGAAGCTTTCTTT
TRBV7-8	.	TRBJ2-6	.	CASSLVIGSGANVLTF	TGTGCCAGCAGCTTAGTCATAGGCTCTGGGGCCAACGTCCTGACTTTC
TRBV7-3	once	TRBJ2-1	.	CASSLNGLSSYNEQFF	TGTGCCAGCAGCTTAAACGGGCTAAGCTCCTACAATGAGCAGTTCTTC
TRBV20-1	.	TRBJ1-5	.	CSALEGNNQPQHF	TGCAGTGCCTTGGAAGGGAATAATCAGCCCCAGCATTTT
TRBV20-1	.	TRBJ1-2	.	CSAKTVNYGYTF	TGCAGTGCCAAGACAGTGAACTATGGCTACACCTTC
TRBV5-4	.	TRBJ2-3	.	CASGVREYTDTQYF	TGTGCCAGCGGCGTCAGGGAGTACACAGATACGCAGTATTTT
TRBV20-1	.	TRBJ1-1	.	CSAVTGLITEAFF	TGCAGTGCTGTTACAGGGCTTATCACTGAAGCTTTCTTT
TRBV23-1	.	TRBJ1-2	.	CASRWTALGYGYTF	TGCGCCAGCAGATGGACGGCGCTCGGCTATGGCTACACCTTC
TRBV29-1	.	TRBJ2-7	.	CSVVLPGGYEQYF	TGCAGCGTTGTCCTACCCGGTGGCTACGAGCAGTACTTC
TRBV9	.	TRBJ2-2	TRBD2	CASSSGTSNTGELFF	TGTGCCAGCAGCTCAGGGACTAGTAACACCGGGGAGCTGTTTTTT
TRBV3-1	once	TRBJ2-7	TRBD1	CASSPNLGQGYEQYF	TGTGCCAGCAGCCCAAACCTAGGACAGGGCTACGAGCAGTACTTC
TRBV3-1	.	TRBJ1-1	.	CASSTPLTGPGEAFF	TGTGCCAGCAGCACCCCTCTAACAGGACCTGGCGAAGCTTTCTTT
TRBV3-1	.	TRBJ1-4	TRBD1	CASSRHDREDEKLFF	TGTGCCAGCAGCCGACATGACAGGGAGGATGAAAAACTGTTTTTT
TRBV19	.	TRBJ1-1	.	CASTSRAANTEVFF	TGTGCCAGTACTTCCCGGGCAGCGAACACTGAAGTTTTCTTT
TRBV20-1	.	TRBJ2-5	TRBD2	CSAADRAGAGETQYF	TGCAGTGCTGCCGATAGAGCGGGGGCCGGCGAGACCCAGTACTTC
TRBV19	.	TRBJ1-1	.	CASSNTPNTEAFF	TGTGCCAGTAGTAATACCCCGAACACTGAAGCTTTCTTT
TRBV6-4	.	TRBJ1-2	.	CASSDSFFRGHLYGYTF	TGTGCCAGCAGTGACTCATTTTTCAGGGGCCACCTCTATGGCTACACCTTC
TRBV19	.	TRBJ2-5	TRBD2	CASSILGGQETQYF	TGTGCCAGTAGTATATTGGGGGGGCAAGAGACCCAGTACTTC
TRBV2	.	TRBJ2-6	.	CASSASGSGANVLTF	TGTGCCAGCAGCGCTTCGGGATCTGGGGCCAACGTCCTGACTTTC
TRBV3-1	once	TRBJ1-2	.	CASSRPGGYTF	TGTGCCAGCAGTAGGCCGGGTGGCTACACCTTC
TRBV29-1	.	TRBJ1-2	.	CSYYNSGTRNTF	TGCAGTTACTACAATTCCGGGACACGGAACACCTTC
TRBV20-1	few	TRBJ2-7	TRBD1	CSARRQGYEQYF	TGCAGTGCTAGAAGACAGGGATACGAGCAGTACTTC
TRBV29-1	.	TRBJ1-5	.	CSVGRQANQPQHF	TGCAGCGTGGGAAGACAGGCGAATCAGCCCCAGCATTTT
TRBV5-1	.	TRBJ2-1	TRBD2	CASATGGHNEQFF	TGCGCCAGCGCGACGGGGGGTCACAATGAGCAGTTCTTC
TRBV10-3	.	TRBJ1-2	.	CAISGGTAYGYTF	TGTGCCATCAGTGGAGGGACCGCCTATGGCTACACCTTC
TRBV29-1	few	TRBJ2-7	TRBD1	CSVARTGFYEQYF	TGCAGCGTTGCCAGGACAGGGTTCTACGAGCAGTACTTC
TRBV7-2	.	TRBJ2-7	TRBD2	CASTPWLAGGSYEQYF	TGTGCCAGCACCCCTTGGCTAGCGGGGGGCTCCTACGAGCAGTACTTC
TRBV5-4	.	TRBJ2-5	TRBD1	CASSLDRAIRETQYF	TGTGCCAGCAGCTTAGACAGGGCTATCAGGGAGACCCAGTACTTC
TRBV9	.	TRBJ2-5	.	CASSVLAGPGQETQYF	TGTGCCAGCAGCGTATTGGCGGGGCCGGGCCAAGAGACCCAGTACTTC
TRBV29-1	.	TRBJ2-7	TRBD1	CSVPTMTGGYEQYF	TGCAGCGTCCCCACCATGACAGGGGGCTACGAGCAGTACTTC